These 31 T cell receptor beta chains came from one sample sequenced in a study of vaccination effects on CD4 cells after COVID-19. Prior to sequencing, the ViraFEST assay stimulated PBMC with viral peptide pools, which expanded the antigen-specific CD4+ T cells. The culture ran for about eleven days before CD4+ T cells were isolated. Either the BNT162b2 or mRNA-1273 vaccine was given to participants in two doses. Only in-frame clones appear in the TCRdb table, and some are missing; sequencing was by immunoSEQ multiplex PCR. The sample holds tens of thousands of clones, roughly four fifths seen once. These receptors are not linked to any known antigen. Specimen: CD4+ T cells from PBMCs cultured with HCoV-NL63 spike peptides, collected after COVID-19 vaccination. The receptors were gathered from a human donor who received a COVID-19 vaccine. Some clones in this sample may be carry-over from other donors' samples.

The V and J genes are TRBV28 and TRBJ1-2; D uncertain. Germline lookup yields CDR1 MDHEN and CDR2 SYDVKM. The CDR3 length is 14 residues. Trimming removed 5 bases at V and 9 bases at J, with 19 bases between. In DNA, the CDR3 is TGTGCCAGCAGTCGACCCTCGGGGAGGAGGAGCTACACCTTC. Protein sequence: CASSRPSGRRSYTF.

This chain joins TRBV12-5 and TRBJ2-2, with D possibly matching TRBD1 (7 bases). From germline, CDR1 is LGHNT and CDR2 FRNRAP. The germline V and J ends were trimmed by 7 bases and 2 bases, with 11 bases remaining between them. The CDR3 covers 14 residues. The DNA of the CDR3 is TGTGCTAGTGTTCAGGGGGGTAACACCGGGGAGCTGTTTTTT. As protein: CASVQGGNTGELFF.

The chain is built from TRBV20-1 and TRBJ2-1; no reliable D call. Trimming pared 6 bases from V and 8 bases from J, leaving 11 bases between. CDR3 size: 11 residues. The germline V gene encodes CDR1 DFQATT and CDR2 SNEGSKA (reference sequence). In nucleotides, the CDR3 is TGCAGTGCGGGGTTATGGGATGAGCAGTTCTTC. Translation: CSAGLWDEQFF.

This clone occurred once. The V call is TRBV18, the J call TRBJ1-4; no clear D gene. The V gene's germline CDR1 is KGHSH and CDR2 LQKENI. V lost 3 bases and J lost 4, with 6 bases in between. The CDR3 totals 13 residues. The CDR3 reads CASSPGFNEKLFF. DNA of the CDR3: TGTGCCAGCTCACCTGGGTTTAATGAAAAACTGTTTTTT.

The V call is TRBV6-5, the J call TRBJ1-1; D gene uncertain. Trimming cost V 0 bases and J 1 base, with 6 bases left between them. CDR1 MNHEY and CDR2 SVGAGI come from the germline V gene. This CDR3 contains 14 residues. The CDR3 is CASSYSYRNTEAFF. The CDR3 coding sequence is TGTGCCAGCAGTTACTCGTACAGGAACACTGAAGCTTTCTTT.

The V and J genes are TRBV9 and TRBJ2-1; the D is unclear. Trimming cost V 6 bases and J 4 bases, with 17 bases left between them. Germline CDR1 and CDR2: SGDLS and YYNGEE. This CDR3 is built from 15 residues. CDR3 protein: CASTRTHTRYNEQFF. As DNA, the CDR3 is TGTGCCAGCACCAGAACACACACCCGATACAATGAGCAGTTCTTC.

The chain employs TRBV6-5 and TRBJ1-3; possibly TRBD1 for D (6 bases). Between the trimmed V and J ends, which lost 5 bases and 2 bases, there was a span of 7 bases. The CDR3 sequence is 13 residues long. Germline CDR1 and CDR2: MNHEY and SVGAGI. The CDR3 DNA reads TGTGCCAGCAGTCAGGGGACTGGAAACACCATATATTTT. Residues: CASSQGTGNTIYF.

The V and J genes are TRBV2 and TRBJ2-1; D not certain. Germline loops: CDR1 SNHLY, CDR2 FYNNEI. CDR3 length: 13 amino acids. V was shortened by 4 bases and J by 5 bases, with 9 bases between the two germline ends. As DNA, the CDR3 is TGTGCCAGCAGTGTAAACAGAAACAATGAGCAGTTCTTC. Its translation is CASSVNRNNEQFF.

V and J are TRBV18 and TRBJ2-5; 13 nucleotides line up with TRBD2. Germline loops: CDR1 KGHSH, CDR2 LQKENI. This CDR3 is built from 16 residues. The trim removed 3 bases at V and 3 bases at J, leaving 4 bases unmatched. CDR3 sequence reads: CASSPSGTSGKETQYF. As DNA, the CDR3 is TGTGCCAGCTCACCTTCCGGGACTAGCGGGAAAGAGACCCAGTACTTC.

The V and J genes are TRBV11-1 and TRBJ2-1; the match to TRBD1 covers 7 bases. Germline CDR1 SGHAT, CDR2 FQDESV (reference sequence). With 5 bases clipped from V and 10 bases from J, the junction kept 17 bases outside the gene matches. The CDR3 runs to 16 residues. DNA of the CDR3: TGTGCCAGCAGCAAGGGGGCGGCAGGAGATAAATGGGAGCAGTTCTTC. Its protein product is CASSKGAAGDKWEQFF.

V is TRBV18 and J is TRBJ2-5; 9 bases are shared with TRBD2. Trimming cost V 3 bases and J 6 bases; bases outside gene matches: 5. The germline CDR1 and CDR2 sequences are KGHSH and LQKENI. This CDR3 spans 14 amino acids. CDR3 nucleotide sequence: TGTGCCAGCTCACCGGCGGGGGGGCCTCAGACCCAGTACTTC. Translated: CASSPAGGPQTQYF.

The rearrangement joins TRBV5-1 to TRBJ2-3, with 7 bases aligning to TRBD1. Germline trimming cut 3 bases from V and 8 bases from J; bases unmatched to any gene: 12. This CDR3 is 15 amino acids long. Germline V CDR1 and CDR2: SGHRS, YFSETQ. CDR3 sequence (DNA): TGCGCCAGCAGCTCCGGGACAGAAGTTTCAGTTACGCAGTATTTT. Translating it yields CASSSGTEVSVTQYF. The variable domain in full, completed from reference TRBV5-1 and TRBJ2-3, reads KAGVTQTPRYLIKTRGQQVTLSCSPISGHRSVSWYQQTPGQGLQFLFEYFSETQRNKGNFPGRFSGRQFSNSRSEMNVSTLELGDSALYLCASSSGTEVSVTQYFGPGTRLTVL.

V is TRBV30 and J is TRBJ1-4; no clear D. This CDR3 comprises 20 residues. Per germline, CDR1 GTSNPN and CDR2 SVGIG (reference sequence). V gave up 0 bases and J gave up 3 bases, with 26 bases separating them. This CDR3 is CAWSVRGGPGGHSSNEKLFF. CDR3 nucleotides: TGTGCCTGGAGTGTACGAGGCGGCCCCGGAGGGCATTCTTCTAATGAAAAACTGTTTTTT.

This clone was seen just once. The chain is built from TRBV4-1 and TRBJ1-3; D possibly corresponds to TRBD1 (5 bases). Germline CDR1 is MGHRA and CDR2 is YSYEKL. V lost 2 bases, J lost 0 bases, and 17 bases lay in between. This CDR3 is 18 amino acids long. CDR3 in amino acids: CASSQNTPGLRSGNTIYF. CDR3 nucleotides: TGCGCCAGCAGCCAAAACACCCCGGGACTTCGCTCTGGAAACACCATATATTTT.

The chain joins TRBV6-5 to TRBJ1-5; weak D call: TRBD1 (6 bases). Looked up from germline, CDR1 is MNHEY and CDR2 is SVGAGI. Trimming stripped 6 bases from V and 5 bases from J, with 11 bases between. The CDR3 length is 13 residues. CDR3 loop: CASRQGPDQPQHF. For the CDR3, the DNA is TGTGCCAGCAGACAGGGTCCGGATCAGCCCCAGCATTTT.

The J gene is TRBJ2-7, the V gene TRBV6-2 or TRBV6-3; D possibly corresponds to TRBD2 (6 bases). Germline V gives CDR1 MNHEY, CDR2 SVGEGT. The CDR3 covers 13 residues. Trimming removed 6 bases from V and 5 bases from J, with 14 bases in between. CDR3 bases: TGTGCCAGCAGCCGTTCGGGGGACCACGAGCAGTACGTC. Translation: CASSRSGDHEQYV.

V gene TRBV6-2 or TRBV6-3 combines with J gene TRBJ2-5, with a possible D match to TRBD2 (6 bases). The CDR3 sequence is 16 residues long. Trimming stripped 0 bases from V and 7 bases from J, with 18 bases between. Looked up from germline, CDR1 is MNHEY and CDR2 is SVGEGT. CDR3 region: CASSYSSGLLEGTQYF. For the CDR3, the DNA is TGTGCCAGCAGTTACTCGTCAGGACTGCTGGAGGGGACCCAGTACTTC.

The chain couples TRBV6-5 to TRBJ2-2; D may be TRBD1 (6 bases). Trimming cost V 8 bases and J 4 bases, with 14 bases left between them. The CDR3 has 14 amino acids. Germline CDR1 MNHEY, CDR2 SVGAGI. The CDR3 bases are TGTGCCAGCCGTAGGACAGCACGCACCGGGGAGCTGTTTTTT. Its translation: CASRRTARTGELFF.

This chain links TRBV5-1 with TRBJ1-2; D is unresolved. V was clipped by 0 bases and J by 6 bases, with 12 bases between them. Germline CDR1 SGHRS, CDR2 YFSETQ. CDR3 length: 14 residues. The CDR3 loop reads CASSLAGPLDGYTF. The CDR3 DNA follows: TGCGCCAGCAGCTTGGCCGGCCCCTTGGATGGCTACACCTTC.

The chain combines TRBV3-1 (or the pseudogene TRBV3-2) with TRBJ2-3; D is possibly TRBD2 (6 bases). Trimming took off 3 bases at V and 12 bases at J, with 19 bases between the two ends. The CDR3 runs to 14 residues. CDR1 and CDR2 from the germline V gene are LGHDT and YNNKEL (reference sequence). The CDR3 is CASSHSSGGARQYF. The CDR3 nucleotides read TGTGCCAGCAGCCATTCCTCGGGCGGGGCGCGACAGTATTTT.

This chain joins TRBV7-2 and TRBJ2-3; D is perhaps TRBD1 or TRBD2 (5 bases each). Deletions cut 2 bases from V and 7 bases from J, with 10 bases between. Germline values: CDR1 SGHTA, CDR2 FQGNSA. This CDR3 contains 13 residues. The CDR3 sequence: CASSLRGENTQYF. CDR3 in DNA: TGTGCCAGCAGCTTACGGGGCGAGAATACGCAGTATTTT.

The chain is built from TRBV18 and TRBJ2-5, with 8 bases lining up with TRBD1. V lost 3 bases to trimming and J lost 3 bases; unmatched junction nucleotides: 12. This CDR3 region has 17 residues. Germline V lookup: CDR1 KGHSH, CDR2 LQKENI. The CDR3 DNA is TGTGCCAGCTCACCTTACTTGACAGGGGTTGTGAAAGAGACCCAGTACTTC. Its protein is CASSPYLTGVVKETQYF. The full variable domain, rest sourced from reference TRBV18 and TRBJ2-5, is NAGVMQNPRHLVRRRGQEARLRCSPMKGHSHVYWYRQLPEEGLKFMVYLQKENIIDESGMPKERFSAEFPKEGPSILRIQQVVRGDSAAYFCASSPYLTGVVKETQYFGPGTRLLVL.

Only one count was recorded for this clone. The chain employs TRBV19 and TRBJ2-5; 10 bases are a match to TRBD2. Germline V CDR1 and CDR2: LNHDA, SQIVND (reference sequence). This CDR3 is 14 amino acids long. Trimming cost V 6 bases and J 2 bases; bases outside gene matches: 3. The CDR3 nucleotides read TGTGCCAGTAGACCTAGCGGGGGACAAGAGACCCAGTACTTC. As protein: CASRPSGGQETQYF.

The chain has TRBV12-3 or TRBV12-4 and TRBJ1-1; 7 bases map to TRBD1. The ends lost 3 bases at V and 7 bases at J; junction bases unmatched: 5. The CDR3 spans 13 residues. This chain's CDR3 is CASSFQTGSEAFF. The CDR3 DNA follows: TGTGCCAGCAGTTTTCAGACAGGGAGTGAAGCTTTCTTT.

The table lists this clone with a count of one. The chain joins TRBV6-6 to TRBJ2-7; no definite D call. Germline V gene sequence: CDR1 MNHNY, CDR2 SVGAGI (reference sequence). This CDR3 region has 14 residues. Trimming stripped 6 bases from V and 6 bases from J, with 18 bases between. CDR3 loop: CASRTSARGPEQYV. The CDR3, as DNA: TGTGCCAGCAGAACCTCCGCCCGAGGTCCCGAGCAGTACGTC.

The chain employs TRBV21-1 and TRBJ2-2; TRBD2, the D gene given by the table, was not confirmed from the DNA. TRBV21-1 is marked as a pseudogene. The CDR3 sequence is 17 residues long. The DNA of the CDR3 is TGTGCCAGCAGCAAAGAGGCAGCGGGAACTAACACCGGGGAGCTGTTTTTT. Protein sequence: CASSKEAAGTNTGELFF.

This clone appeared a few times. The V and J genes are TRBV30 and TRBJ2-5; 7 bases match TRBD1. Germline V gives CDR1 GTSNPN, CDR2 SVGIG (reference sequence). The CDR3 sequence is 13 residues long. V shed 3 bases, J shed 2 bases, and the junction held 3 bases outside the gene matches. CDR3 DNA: TGTGCCTGGAGCGGACAGGTACAAGAGACCCAGTACTTC. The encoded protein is CAWSGQVQETQYF.

In DNA form, the CDR3 reads TGTGCCAGCAGTGCTGAACAGGTGGGCAATCAGCCCCAGCATTTT. This translates into CASSAEQVGNQPQHF. The chain carries TRBV2 and TRBJ1-5; possible D gene TRBD1, 5 bases. Germline-derived CDR1 and CDR2 are SNHLY and FYNNEI. V lost 4 bases and J 2 bases, leaving 12 bases between the germline ends. The CDR3 length is 15 residues. The variable domain in full, with the rest retrieved from reference TRBV2 and TRBJ1-5, is EPEVTQTPSHQVTQMGQEVILRCVPISNHLYFYWYRQILGQKVEFLVSFYNNEISEKSEIFDDQFSVERPDGSNFTLKIRSTKLEDSAMYFCASSAEQVGNQPQHFGDGTRLSIL.

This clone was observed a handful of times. The CDR3 is CASSAGRDSPLHF. DNA for the CDR3: TGTGCCAGCAGCGCGGGGAGAGATTCACCCCTCCACTTT. The gene calls are TRBV7-9 and TRBJ1-6; no clear D. Per germline, CDR1 SEHNR and CDR2 FQNEAQ (reference sequence). The CDR3 runs 13 residues. With 5 bases removed from V and 8 bases from J, the gap between germline ends came to 10 bases.

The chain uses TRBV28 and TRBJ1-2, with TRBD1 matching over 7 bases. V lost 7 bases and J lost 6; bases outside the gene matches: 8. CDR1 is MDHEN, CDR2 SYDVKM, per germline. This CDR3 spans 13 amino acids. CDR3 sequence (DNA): TGTGCCAGCACACCGAGACAGGGAAATGGCTACACCTTC. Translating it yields CASTPRQGNGYTF.

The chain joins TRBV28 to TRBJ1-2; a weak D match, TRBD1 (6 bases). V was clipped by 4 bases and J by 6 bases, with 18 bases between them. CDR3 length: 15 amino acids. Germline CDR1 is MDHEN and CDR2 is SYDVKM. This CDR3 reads CASSSPTGSAHGYTF. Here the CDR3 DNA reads TGTGCCAGCAGTTCTCCAACAGGGAGCGCCCATGGCTACACCTTC.